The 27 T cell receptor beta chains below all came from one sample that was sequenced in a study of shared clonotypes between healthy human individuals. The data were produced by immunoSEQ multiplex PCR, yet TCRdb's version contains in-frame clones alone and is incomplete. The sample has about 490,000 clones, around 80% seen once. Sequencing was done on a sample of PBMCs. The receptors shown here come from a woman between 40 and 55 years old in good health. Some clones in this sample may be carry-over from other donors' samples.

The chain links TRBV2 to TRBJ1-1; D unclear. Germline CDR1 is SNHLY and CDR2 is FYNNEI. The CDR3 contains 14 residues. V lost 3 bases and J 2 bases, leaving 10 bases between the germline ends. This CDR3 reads CASSEAGANTEAFF. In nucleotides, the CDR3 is TGTGCCAGCAGTGAGGCAGGCGCCAACACTGAAGCTTTCTTT.

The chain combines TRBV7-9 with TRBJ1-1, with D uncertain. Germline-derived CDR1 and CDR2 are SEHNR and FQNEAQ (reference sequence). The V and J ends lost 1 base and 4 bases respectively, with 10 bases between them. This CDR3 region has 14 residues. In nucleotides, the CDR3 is TGTGCCAGCAGCTTAGTGGCCTCTTTCACTGAAGCTTTCTTT. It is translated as CASSLVASFTEAFF.

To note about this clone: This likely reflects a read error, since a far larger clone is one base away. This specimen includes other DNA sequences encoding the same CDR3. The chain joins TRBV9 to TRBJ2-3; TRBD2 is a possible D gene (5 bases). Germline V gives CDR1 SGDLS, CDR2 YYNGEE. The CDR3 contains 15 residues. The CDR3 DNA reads TGTGCCAGCAGCCTACTACTGGCGGGCACAGATACACAGTATTTT. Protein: CASSLLLAGTDTQYF.

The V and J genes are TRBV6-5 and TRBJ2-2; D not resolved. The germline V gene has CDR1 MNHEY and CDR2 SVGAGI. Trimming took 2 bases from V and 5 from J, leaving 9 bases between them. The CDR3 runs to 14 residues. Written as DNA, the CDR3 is TGTGCCAGCAGTTACACCAGTATGACCGGGGAGCTGTTTTTT. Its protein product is CASSYTSMTGELFF.

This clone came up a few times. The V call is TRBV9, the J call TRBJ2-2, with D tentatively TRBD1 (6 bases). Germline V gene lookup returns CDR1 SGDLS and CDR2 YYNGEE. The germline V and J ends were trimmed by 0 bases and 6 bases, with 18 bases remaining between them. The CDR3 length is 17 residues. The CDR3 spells CASSVGPRGQLAGELFF. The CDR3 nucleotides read TGTGCCAGCAGCGTAGGTCCCCGAGGACAGCTGGCCGGGGAGCTGTTTTTT. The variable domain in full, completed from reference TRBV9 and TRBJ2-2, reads DSGVTQTPKHLITATGQRVTLRCSPRSGDLSVYWYQQSLDQGLQFLIQYYNGEERAKGNILERFSAQQFPDLHSELNLSSLELGDSALYFCASSVGPRGQLAGELFFGEGSRLTVL.

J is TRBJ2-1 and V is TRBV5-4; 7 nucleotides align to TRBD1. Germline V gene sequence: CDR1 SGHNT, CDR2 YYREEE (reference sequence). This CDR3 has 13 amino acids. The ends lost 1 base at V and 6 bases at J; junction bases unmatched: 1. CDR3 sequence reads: CASSLTGVNEQFF. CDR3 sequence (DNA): TGTGCCAGCAGCTTGACAGGGGTCAATGAGCAGTTCTTC.

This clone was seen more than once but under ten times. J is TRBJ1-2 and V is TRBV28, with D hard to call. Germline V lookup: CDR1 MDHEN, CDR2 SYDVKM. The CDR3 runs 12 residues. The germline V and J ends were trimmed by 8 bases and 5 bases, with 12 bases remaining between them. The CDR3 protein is CASRSSWYGYTF. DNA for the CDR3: TGTGCCAGCCGGTCTTCATGGTATGGCTACACCTTC.

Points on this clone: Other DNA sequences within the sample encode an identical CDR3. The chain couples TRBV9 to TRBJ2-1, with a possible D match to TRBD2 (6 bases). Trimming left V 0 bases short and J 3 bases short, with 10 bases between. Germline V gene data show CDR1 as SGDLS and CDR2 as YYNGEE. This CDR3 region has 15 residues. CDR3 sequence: CASSVGGGNYNEQFF. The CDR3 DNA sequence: TGTGCCAGCAGCGTAGGAGGCGGGAACTACAATGAGCAGTTCTTC.

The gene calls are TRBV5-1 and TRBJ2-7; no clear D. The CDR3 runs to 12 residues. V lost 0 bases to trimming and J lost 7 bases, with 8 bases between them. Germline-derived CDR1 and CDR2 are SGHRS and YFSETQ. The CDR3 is CASSLEAREQYF. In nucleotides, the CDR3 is TGCGCCAGCAGCTTGGAAGCGAGGGAGCAGTACTTC.

The CDR3 DNA sequence: TGTGCCAGCAGTGCAAACAACAGGGGATGGTTACAGCCCCAGCATTTT. It specifies CASSANNRGWLQPQHF. This chain connects TRBV6-1 to TRBJ1-5, with TRBD1 matching 7 bases. The CDR3 contains 16 residues. V trimming: 4 bases; J trimming: 7 bases; junction bases outside the gene matches: 13. Per germline, CDR1 MNHNS and CDR2 SASEGT.

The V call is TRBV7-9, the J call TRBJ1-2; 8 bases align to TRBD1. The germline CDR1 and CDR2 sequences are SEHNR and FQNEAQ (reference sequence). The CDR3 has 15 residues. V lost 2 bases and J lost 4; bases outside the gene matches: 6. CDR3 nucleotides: TGTGCCAGCAGCTTAAATTCCGGGACAGGCTATGGCTACACCTTC. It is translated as CASSLNSGTGYGYTF.

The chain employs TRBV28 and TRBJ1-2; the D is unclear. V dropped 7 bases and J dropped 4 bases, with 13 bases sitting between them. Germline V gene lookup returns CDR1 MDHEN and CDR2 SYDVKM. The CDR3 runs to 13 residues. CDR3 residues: CASNQPSLYGYTF. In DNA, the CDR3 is TGTGCCAGCAACCAACCGAGTCTCTATGGCTACACCTTC.

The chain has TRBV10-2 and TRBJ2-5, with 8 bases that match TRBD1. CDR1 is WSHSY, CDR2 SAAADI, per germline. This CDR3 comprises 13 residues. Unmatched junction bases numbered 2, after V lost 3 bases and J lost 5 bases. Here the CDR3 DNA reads TGCGCCAGCAGTGAAGACAGGGGCGAGACCCAGTACTTC. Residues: CASSEDRGETQYF.

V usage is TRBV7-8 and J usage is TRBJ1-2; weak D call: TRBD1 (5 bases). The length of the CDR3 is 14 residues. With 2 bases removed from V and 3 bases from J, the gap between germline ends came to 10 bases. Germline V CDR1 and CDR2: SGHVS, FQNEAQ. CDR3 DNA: TGTGCCAGCAGCTTAAGGCAGGGAGACTATGGCTACACCTTC. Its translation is CASSLRQGDYGYTF.

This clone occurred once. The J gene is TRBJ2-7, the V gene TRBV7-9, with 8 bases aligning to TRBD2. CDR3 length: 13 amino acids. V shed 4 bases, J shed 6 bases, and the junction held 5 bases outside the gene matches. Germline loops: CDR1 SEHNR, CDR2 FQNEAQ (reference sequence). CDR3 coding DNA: TGTGCCAGCAGCTCCCCGGGACTAGGCGAGCAGTACTTC. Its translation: CASSSPGLGEQYF.

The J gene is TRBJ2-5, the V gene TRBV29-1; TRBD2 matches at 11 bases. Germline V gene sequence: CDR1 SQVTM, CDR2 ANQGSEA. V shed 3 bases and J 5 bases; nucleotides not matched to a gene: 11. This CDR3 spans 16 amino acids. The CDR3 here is CSVDANSGRAEETQYF. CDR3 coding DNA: TGCAGCGTTGATGCTAATAGCGGGAGGGCCGAGGAGACCCAGTACTTC.

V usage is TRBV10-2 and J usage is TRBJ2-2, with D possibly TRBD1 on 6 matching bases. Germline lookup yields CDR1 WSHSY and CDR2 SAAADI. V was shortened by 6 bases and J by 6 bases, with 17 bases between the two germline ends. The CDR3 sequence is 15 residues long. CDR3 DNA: TGCGCCAGCAGCGAGGACGCCACAGGGTCCGGGGAGCTGTTTTTT. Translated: CASSEDATGSGELFF.

The CDR3 sequence: CASSPSGGRNEKLFF. Here the CDR3 DNA reads TGTGCCAGCTCACCAAGTGGAGGGAGAAATGAAAAACTGTTTTTT. The chain links TRBV18 to TRBJ1-4; no clear D gene. CDR1 KGHSH and CDR2 LQKENI come from the germline V gene. This CDR3 is built from 15 residues. Between the trimmed V and J ends, which lost 2 bases and 5 bases, there was a span of 12 bases.

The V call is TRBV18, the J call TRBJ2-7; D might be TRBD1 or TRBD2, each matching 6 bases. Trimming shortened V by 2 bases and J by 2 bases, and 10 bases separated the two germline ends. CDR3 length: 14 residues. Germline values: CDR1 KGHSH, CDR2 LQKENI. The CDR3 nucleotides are TGTGCCAGCTCACCAACAGGGACTCCCTACGAGCAGTACTTC. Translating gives CASSPTGTPYEQYF.

In DNA, the CDR3 is TGTGCCAGCAGCCCCCGGGACAGGGGATCCTACGAGCAGTACTTC. As protein: CASSPRDRGSYEQYF. V gene TRBV7-8 combines with J gene TRBJ2-7; 10 bases are a match to TRBD1. With V trimmed by 5 bases and J by 1 base, 5 bases remained unmatched. Per germline, CDR1 SGHVS and CDR2 FQNEAQ. The CDR3 is 15 residues long.

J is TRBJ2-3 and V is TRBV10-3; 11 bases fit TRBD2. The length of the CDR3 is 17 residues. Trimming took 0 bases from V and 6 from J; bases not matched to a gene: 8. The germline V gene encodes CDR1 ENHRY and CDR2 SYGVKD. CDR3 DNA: TGTGCCATCAGTGAGTCGATTCTCACTAGCGGGAGTGATACGCAGTATTTT. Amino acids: CAISESILTSGSDTQYF.

CDR3 region: CASSFLPSGYTDTQYF. CDR3 in DNA: TGTGCCAGCAGCTTCCTTCCTAGCGGCTATACAGATACGCAGTATTTT. This chain connects TRBV5-8 to TRBJ2-3, with 7 bases identical to TRBD2. CDR1 is SGHTS and CDR2 is YDEGEE in the germline V gene. Trimming removed 2 bases from V and 3 bases from J; junction bases left unmatched: 9. This CDR3 is built from 16 residues.

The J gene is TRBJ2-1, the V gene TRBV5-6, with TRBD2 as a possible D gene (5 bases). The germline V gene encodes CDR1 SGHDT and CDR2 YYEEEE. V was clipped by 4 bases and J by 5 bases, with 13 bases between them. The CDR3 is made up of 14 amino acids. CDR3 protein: CASSRTGLHNEQFF. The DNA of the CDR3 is TGTGCCAGCAGCAGGACGGGGTTGCACAATGAGCAGTTCTTC. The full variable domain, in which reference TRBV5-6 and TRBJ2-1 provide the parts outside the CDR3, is DAGVTQSPTHLIKTRGQQVTLRCSPKSGHDTVSWYQQALGQGPQFIFQYYEEEERQRGNFPDRFSGHQFPNYSSELNVNALLLGDSALYLCASSRTGLHNEQFFGPGTRLTVL.

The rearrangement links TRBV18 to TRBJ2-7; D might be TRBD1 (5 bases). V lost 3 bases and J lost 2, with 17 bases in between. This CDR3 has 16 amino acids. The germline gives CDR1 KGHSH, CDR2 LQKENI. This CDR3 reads CASSPDSGGFTYEQYF. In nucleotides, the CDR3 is TGTGCCAGCTCACCTGACAGTGGTGGTTTCACCTACGAGCAGTACTTC. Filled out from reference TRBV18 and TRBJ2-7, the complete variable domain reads NAGVMQNPRHLVRRRGQEARLRCSPMKGHSHVYWYRQLPEEGLKFMVYLQKENIIDESGMPKERFSAEFPKEGPSILRIQQVVRGDSAAYFCASSPDSGGFTYEQYFGPGTRLTVT.

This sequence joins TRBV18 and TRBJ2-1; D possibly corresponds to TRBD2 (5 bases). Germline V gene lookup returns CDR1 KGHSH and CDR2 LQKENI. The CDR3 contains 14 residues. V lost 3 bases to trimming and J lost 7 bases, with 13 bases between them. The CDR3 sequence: CASSPTIANNEQFF. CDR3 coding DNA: TGTGCCAGCTCACCTACTATAGCGAATAATGAGCAGTTCTTC.

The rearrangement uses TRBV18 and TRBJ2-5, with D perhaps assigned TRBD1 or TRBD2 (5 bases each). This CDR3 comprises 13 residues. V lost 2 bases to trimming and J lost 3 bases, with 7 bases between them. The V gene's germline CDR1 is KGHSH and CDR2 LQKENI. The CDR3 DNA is TGTGCCAGCTCACCAGGGGGAGAAGAGACCCAGTACTTC. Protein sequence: CASSPGGEETQYF. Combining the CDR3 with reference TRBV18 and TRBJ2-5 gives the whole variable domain NAGVMQNPRHLVRRRGQEARLRCSPMKGHSHVYWYRQLPEEGLKFMVYLQKENIIDESGMPKERFSAEFPKEGPSILRIQQVVRGDSAAYFCASSPGGEETQYFGPGTRLLVL.

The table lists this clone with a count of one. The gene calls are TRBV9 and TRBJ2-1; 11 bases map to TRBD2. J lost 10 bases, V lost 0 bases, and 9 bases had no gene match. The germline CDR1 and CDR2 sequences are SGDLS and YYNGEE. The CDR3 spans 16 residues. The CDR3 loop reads CASSVEETSGIFEQFF. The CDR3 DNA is TGTGCCAGCAGCGTAGAAGAGACTAGCGGGATCTTCGAGCAGTTCTTC.